Following are 15 T cell receptor beta chains from one sample sequenced in a study of CD8 T cells in Susac syndrome. Reverse transcription of roughly 0.45 to 1 ug RNA used random hexamers. TCRdb used MiXCR to reprocess the immunoSEQ multiplex PCR reads, holding one entry per CDR3 protein. The sample records 300,000 to 350,000 distinct CDR3 sequences, roughly 94% being singletons. Sequencing was carried out using CD4+ T cells from PBMCs. Receptors originate from a human donor with multiple sclerosis.

The chain links TRBV5-1 to TRBJ1-6; 7 positions match TRBD1. Germline V gene sequence: CDR1 SGHRS, CDR2 YFSETQ. The CDR3 has 16 amino acids. The V segment lost 4 bases and the J segment 4 bases; nucleotides outside the gene matches: 8. CDR3 amino acids: CASSGGQLVYNSPLHF. DNA of the CDR3: TGCGCCAGCAGCGGGGGACAGCTCGTATATAATTCACCCCTCCACTTT.

CDR3 bases: TGTGCCTGGAGGGACCGAAATTCCGACTATGGCTACACCTTC. Translated, it gives CAWRDRNSDYGYTF. This sequence joins TRBV30 and TRBJ1-2; the D is unclear. Germline assignment: CDR1 GTSNPN and CDR2 SVGIG (reference sequence). V was pared by 3 bases and J by 3 bases, with 14 bases between. The CDR3 is 14 residues long.

CDR3 nucleotide sequence: TGTGCCAGCAGCCGAAGTTCAGGGATTAACACTGAAGCTTTCTTT. Translated: CASSRSSGINTEAFF. This chain connects TRBV9 to TRBJ1-1; weak D call: TRBD1 (5 bases). The ends were cut back, 4 bases at V and 2 bases at J, with 15 bases in the middle. Germline V gene data show CDR1 as SGDLS and CDR2 as YYNGEE. The CDR3 sequence is 15 residues long. Filled out from reference TRBV9 and TRBJ1-1, the complete variable domain reads DSGVTQTPKHLITATGQRVTLRCSPRSGDLSVYWYQQSLDQGLQFLIQYYNGEERAKGNILERFSAQQFPDLHSELNLSSLELGDSALYFCASSRSSGINTEAFFGQGTRLTVV.

This sequence joins TRBV5-6 and TRBJ1-4; D remains ambiguous. Deletions cut 0 bases from V and 6 bases from J, with 6 bases between. The V gene's germline CDR1 is SGHDT and CDR2 YYEEEE. This CDR3 region has 13 residues. The DNA for the CDR3 is TGTGCCAGCAGCTTGGTCGAAGATGAAAAACTGTTTTTT. Amino acid sequence: CASSLVEDEKLFF.

The chain has TRBV6-2 or TRBV6-3 and TRBJ2-2; 8 bases line up with TRBD2. Germline-derived CDR1 and CDR2 are MNHEY and SVGEGT. CDR3 length: 15 amino acids. V shed 7 bases and J 2 bases; nucleotides not matched to a gene: 6. The CDR3 protein is CASMAGGHNTGELFF. Written as DNA, the CDR3 is TGTGCCAGCATGGCGGGAGGACATAACACCGGGGAGCTGTTTTTT.

The genes are TRBV6-6 and TRBJ2-7; possibly TRBD1 for D (6 bases). Trimming removed 6 bases at V and 2 bases at J, with 11 bases between. The CDR3 is 13 residues long. Per germline, CDR1 MNHNY and CDR2 SVGAGI (reference sequence). The CDR3: CASRNRDPYEQYF. CDR3 bases: TGTGCCAGCAGAAACAGGGACCCCTACGAGCAGTACTTC.

This chain uses TRBV12-3 or TRBV12-4 with TRBJ1-1; 8 bases agree with TRBD1. The junction had 7 bases not matched to a gene; V was cut back by 6 bases and J by 1 base. CDR3 length equals 15 residues. CDR3 sequence (DNA): TGTGCCAGCAGAAAACGACAGGGGACGAACACTGAAGCTTTCTTT. Its protein is CASRKRQGTNTEAFF.

This chain links TRBV7-9 with TRBJ2-3; D is unclear. CDR3 length: 14 residues. Deletions cut 3 bases from V and 4 bases from J, with 11 bases between. The germline gives CDR1 SEHNR, CDR2 FQNEAQ (reference sequence). The chain's CDR3 is CASSFTPRADTQYF. DNA for the CDR3: TGTGCCAGCAGCTTTACTCCCCGGGCAGATACGCAGTATTTT.

The chain combines TRBV6-5 with TRBJ2-7; 9 bases agree with TRBD2. The CDR3 covers 17 residues. Germline CDR1 is MNHEY and CDR2 is SVGAGI. J lost 1 base, V lost 4 bases, and 11 bases had no gene match. CDR3 sequence reads: CASSSTLGGRASYEQYF. The CDR3 coding sequence is TGTGCCAGCAGTTCCACGCTTGGCGGGAGGGCGTCCTACGAGCAGTACTTC.

The chain has TRBV5-1 and TRBJ1-1, with 8 bases that match TRBD1. V was clipped by 1 base and J by 3 bases; unmatched bases: 2. This CDR3 is 14 amino acids long. CDR1 and CDR2 (germline): SGHRS, YFSETQ. CDR3 DNA sequence: TGCGCCAGCAGCTTGATGGACAGGGACACTGAAGCTTTCTTT. It specifies CASSLMDRDTEAFF.

The rearrangement joins TRBV2 to TRBJ1-2; 8 nucleotides match TRBD1. This CDR3 is built from 14 residues. The germline V gene has CDR1 SNHLY and CDR2 FYNNEI. J lost 4 bases, V lost 6 bases, and 7 bases had no gene match. The CDR3 is CASRSPGGGYGYTF. CDR3 DNA sequence: TGTGCCAGCAGAAGCCCAGGGGGCGGCTATGGCTACACCTTC.

The chain is built from TRBV7-9 and TRBJ2-2; TRBD1 aligns across 8 bases. This CDR3 has 14 amino acids. J lost 5 bases, V lost 5 bases, and 4 bases had no gene match. The germline gives CDR1 SEHNR, CDR2 FQNEAQ (reference sequence). CDR3 DNA sequence: TGTGCCAGCAGCCGTCGGACAGGGACCGGGGAGCTGTTTTTT. As protein: CASSRRTGTGELFF. The whole variable domain, filled in from reference TRBV7-9 and TRBJ2-2, reads DTGVSQNPRHKITKRGQNVTFRCDPISEHNRLYWYRQTLGQGPEFLTYFQNEAQLEKSRLLSDRFSAERPKGSFSTLEIQRTEQGDSAMYLCASSRRTGTGELFFGEGSRLTVL.

V usage is TRBV18 and J usage is TRBJ1-1; D is unclear. V lost 6 bases and J 1 base, leaving 12 bases between the germline ends. Germline lookup yields CDR1 KGHSH and CDR2 LQKENI. The CDR3 contains 14 residues. The CDR3 sequence: CASSPFAENTEAFF. CDR3 coding DNA: TGTGCCAGCTCCCCGTTCGCAGAGAACACTGAAGCTTTCTTT.

The J gene is TRBJ2-7, the V gene TRBV20-1; 12 bases map to TRBD2. This CDR3 region has 16 residues. V was pared by 6 bases and J by 4 bases, with 13 bases of the junction left unmatched. CDR1 is DFQATT, CDR2 SNEGSKA, per germline (reference sequence). CDR3 loop: CSASFLAGGPPYEQYF. The DNA of the CDR3 is TGCAGTGCATCGTTTCTAGCGGGGGGGCCGCCATACGAGCAGTACTTC.

The V and J genes are TRBV3-1 and TRBJ1-1; no firm D call. The CDR3 spans 13 residues. V was trimmed by 2 bases and J by 3 bases, leaving 7 bases between them. The germline CDR1 and CDR2 sequences are LGHDT and YNNKEL (reference sequence). CDR3 bases: TGTGCCAGCAGCCAAATGGGTTACACTGAAGCTTTCTTT. It yields the protein CASSQMGYTEAFF.